This record concerns one T cell receptor beta chain sequence. TCRdb keeps only in-frame clones here, not all; method: immunoSEQ multiplex PCR. Altogether about 37,000 clones are present, almost 80% being singletons, with the ten largest covering around 20%. The record originates from a study of OX40 agonist ivuxolimab in advanced cancers. Study as a whole: It was permissible to have had prior anti-PD-1, anti-PD-L1 or anti-CTLA-4 therapy, and around 40% had some.

This CDR3 has 18 amino acids. In germline, CDR1 is MDHEN, CDR2 SYDVKM. The V gene end was trimmed by 8 bases and the J gene end by 6 bases; junction bases not matched to a gene: 23. The sample here was CD4+ or CD8+ T cells sorted from blood, taken in a trial of the OX40 agonist ivuxolimab. V gene TRBV28 combines with J gene TRBJ2-5, with TRBD2 identical over 8 bases. The TCR originated in an adult with an advanced solid tumor such as melanoma, head and neck, liver or kidney cancer. This chain's CDR3 is CASAPSGSGGREGKTQYF. The CDR3 DNA follows: TGTGCCAGCGCGCCCTCCGGGTCGGGAGGGAGGGAAGGGAAGACCCAGTACTTC.